A selection of T cell receptor beta chains follows, all from one sample in a study of T cells in localized non-small cell lung cancer. Profiled with immunoSEQ multiplex PCR; TCRdb holds only in-frame clones, not every one. The data contain some 15,000 clones, 75% to 90% of them singletons. The sample consisted of peripheral blood, taken before any cancer treatment. Source of these receptors: a female donor over 55 with stage I squamous cell lung carcinoma. Each CDR3 is given with its conserved first and last residue. D genes are given only for firm matches. Some rows have no size entry. The others give once, few or many, or a class for an expanded clone.

J,D,size,V,length,CDR3,DNA
TRBJ2-2,TRBD2,.,TRBV4-1,16,CASSQETGGNTGELFF,TGCGCCAGCAGCCAAGAGACGGGAGGAAACACCGGGGAGCTGTTTTTT
TRBJ2-3,.,.,TRBV11-3,14,CASSLEGLSHTQYF,TGTGCCAGCAGCTTAGAAGGACTGAGCCATACGCAGTATTTT
TRBJ1-2,.,.,TRBV28,17,CASSFPAQVQGRGGYTF,TGTGCCAGCAGTTTTCCTGCGCAGGTGCAGGGCCGGGGTGGCTACACCTTC
TRBJ2-1,.,.,TRBV5-6,16,CASSLGLLSSYNEQFF,TGTGCCAGCAGCTTGGGCCTTTTGAGCTCCTACAATGAGCAGTTCTTC
TRBJ1-4,.,few,TRBV14,14,CASSQELGGEKLFF,TGTGCCAGCAGCCAAGAATTAGGGGGTGAAAAACTGTTTTTT
TRBJ2-6,.,once,TRBV6-5,14,CASINRAGANVLTF,TGTGCCAGCATAAACAGGGCTGGGGCCAACGTCCTGACTTTC
TRBJ1-4,.,.,TRBV9,15,CASSVGGAYNEKLFF,TGTGCCAGCAGCGTAGGAGGGGCCTATAATGAAAAACTGTTTTTT
TRBJ2-1,.,.,TRBV9,14,CASSPETGINEQFF,TGTGCCAGCAGCCCAGAGACAGGAATCAATGAGCAGTTCTTC
TRBJ2-1,TRBD2,few,TRBV7-3,15,CASSHPGLAPNEQFF,TGTGCCAGCAGTCATCCGGGACTAGCTCCTAATGAGCAGTTCTTC
TRBJ1-5,.,.,TRBV27,15,CASSLSITGRAREHF,TGTGCCAGCAGTTTATCGATAACGGGCAGGGCCCGGGAGCATTTT
TRBJ1-5,.,.,TRBV25-1,15,CASSESGRSNQPQHF,TGTGCCAGCAGTGAATCAGGTCGTAGCAATCAGCCCCAGCATTTT
TRBJ2-7,TRBD2,few,TRBV4-3,17,CASSQDFGRGTTYEQYF,TGCGCCAGCAGCCAAGATTTTGGGAGGGGAACGACCTACGAGCAGTACTTC
TRBJ2-3,.,.,TRBV9,16,CASSVTVTAEADTQYF,TGTGCCAGCAGCGTAACCGTGACAGCCGAGGCAGATACGCAGTATTTT
TRBJ2-1,.,few,TRBV11-2,11,CASSLVGSQFF,TGTGCCAGCAGCTTAGTAGGGTCGCAGTTCTTC
TRBJ2-7,.,.,TRBV4-3,15,CASSQERENYYEQYF,TGCGCCAGCAGCCAAGAAAGAGAGAACTACTACGAGCAGTACTTC
TRBJ1-1,TRBD1,.,TRBV11-2,14,CASSTRQGRTEAFF,TGTGCCAGCAGCACCCGACAGGGTCGCACTGAAGCTTTCTTT
TRBJ1-2,TRBD1,.,TRBV5-8,14,CASSLTRTGYGYTF,TGTGCCAGCAGCCTTACACGGACAGGCTATGGCTACACCTTC
TRBJ2-7,TRBD2,.,TRBV11-2,16,CASSSETGLAVGEQYF,TGTGCCAGCAGCTCAGAGACGGGACTAGCGGTAGGCGAGCAGTACTTC
TRBJ2-3,.,.,TRBV19,17,CASSIVAGDRGRDTQYF,TGTGCCAGTAGTATAGTAGCGGGGGACAGGGGAAGAGATACGCAGTATTTT
TRBJ2-7,.,.,TRBV5-1,14,CASSAWVGGNEQYF,TGCGCCAGCAGCGCCTGGGTAGGAGGTAACGAGCAGTACTTC
TRBJ1-1,.,.,TRBV29-1,13,CSVRRTENTEAFF,TGCAGCGTACGAAGGACAGAGAACACTGAAGCTTTCTTT
TRBJ2-1,.,.,TRBV7-2,14,CASSPSRGYNEQFF,TGTGCCAGCAGCCCCTCCAGGGGCTACAATGAGCAGTTCTTC
TRBJ1-4,.,.,TRBV19,14,CASSMDSSNEKLFF,TGTGCCAGTAGTATGGACAGCTCTAATGAAAAACTGTTTTTT
TRBJ1-5,.,.,TRBV10-1,13,CASSDKDNQPQHF,TGCGCCAGCAGCGACAAGGACAATCAGCCCCAGCATTTT
TRBJ2-7,TRBD2,.,TRBV6-4,16,CASSAHPSGEPYEQYF,TGTGCCAGCAGTGCCCATCCTAGCGGGGAGCCCTACGAGCAGTACTTC
TRBJ2-1,.,.,TRBV27,14,CASSLSGAHNEQFF,TGTGCCAGCAGTTTGAGCGGAGCCCACAATGAGCAGTTCTTC
TRBJ2-1,TRBD1,.,TRBV5-1,15,CASSLKGATYNEQFF,TGCGCCAGCAGCTTGAAGGGGGCTACCTACAATGAGCAGTTCTTC
TRBJ1-2,.,.,TRBV5-1,14,CASSLGTDDYGYTF,TGCGCCAGCAGCTTGGGGACAGACGACTATGGCTACACCTTC
TRBJ1-2,.,once,TRBV5-4,14,CASSLGGSNYGYTF,TGTGCCAGCAGCTTGGGCGGATCTAACTATGGCTACACCTTC
TRBJ2-7,TRBD1,.,TRBV19,15,CATSTGQGSPYEQYF,TGTGCCACCTCAACCGGACAGGGGTCCCCCTACGAGCAGTACTTC
TRBJ2-1,.,.,TRBV5-1,12,CASSPDPPQQFF,TGCGCCAGCAGCCCCGACCCTCCACAGCAGTTCTTC
TRBJ2-5,TRBD1,.,TRBV25-1,13,CASGGQGRPTQYF,TGTGCCAGCGGTGGACAGGGGCGCCCGACCCAGTACTTC
TRBJ1-2,.,.,TRBV5-6,14,CASSPGPLNYGYTF,TGTGCCAGCAGCCCGGGGCCTTTGAACTATGGCTACACCTTC
TRBJ2-1,TRBD1,.,TRBV6-5,15,CASSYSNRGNNEQFF,TGTGCCAGCAGTTACTCGAACAGGGGAAACAATGAGCAGTTCTTC
TRBJ2-3,.,large,TRBV11-3,15,CASSKRAGSTDTQYF,TGTGCCAGCAGCAAAAGGGCAGGGAGCACAGATACGCAGTATTTT
TRBJ2-7,.,few,TRBV2,14,CASSVQGSGYEQYF,TGTGCCAGCAGTGTACAGGGGAGCGGGTACGAGCAGTACTTC
TRBJ1-1,.,.,TRBV6-5,15,CASLSAGEENTEAFF,TGTGCCAGCCTCAGTGCAGGGGAAGAAAACACTGAAGCTTTCTTT
TRBJ2-5,TRBD2,.,TRBV29-1,13,CSLTSGYQETQYF,TGCAGCCTAACTAGCGGGTACCAAGAGACCCAGTACTTC
TRBJ1-4,.,.,TRBV4-2,15,CASSLTGATNEKLFF,TGTGCCAGCAGCCTTACAGGTGCAACTAATGAAAAACTGTTTTTT
TRBJ1-1,TRBD1,.,TRBV14,18,CASSQDGTGVSLNTEAFF,TGTGCCAGCAGCCAAGACGGGACAGGGGTTTCCCTGAACACTGAAGCTTTCTTT
TRBJ1-1,.,.,TRBV27,15,CASSLGASANTEAFF,TGTGCCAGCAGTTTGGGGGCATCGGCGAACACTGAAGCTTTCTTT
TRBJ2-3,.,.,TRBV6-5,11,CASSSSYTQYF,TGTGCCAGCAGCTCATCTTATACGCAGTATTTT